The 28 T cell receptor beta chains given below trace back to one sample, sequenced in a study of regulatory T cells in long-lasting Graves disease (dated by TCRdb to 2020 to 2023). Taken with the paper, the label for time point translates to: newly diagnosed GD, antithyroid drugs for less than 3 months. For both TCR sequencing and RNA sequencing, RNA was extracted from PBMCs in TRIzol. Libraries were built with multiplex PCR. Reads for this sample came from an Illumina HiSeq 4000. CDR3 regions were amplified by Arm-PCR with iRepertoire HTBI primers to construct TCR beta libraries. TCRdb redid the processing of the public reads, applying fastp at Q25 and MiXCR, and retained in-frame beta chains. Each CDR3 protein gets just one entry, which takes the most common genes and DNA from the rows behind it. For this sample the table gives around 480,000 distinct CDR3 sequences, of which 16% were detected only once. The ten biggest clones cover around 25% of the sample.

Another study also made use of these data, one on T cells in Graves' hyperthyroidism and ophthalmopathy.

The starting material was peripheral blood mononuclear cells (PBMCs), obtained at new diagnosis, from a patient treated with antithyroid drugs. These receptors originate from a woman in her forties or fifties with Graves disease. Donor details come from another sample of the same person, matched by shared clones.

V gene TRBV7-2 combines with J gene TRBJ2-7; TRBD2 matches at 16 bases. Losses at the gene ends were 5 bases for V and 7 bases for J; bases not matched to a gene: 14. Per germline, CDR1 SGHTA and CDR2 FQGNSA. The CDR3 covers 18 residues. The CDR3 loop is CASSPPRPGLAGGREQYF. The CDR3 DNA reads as TGTGCCAGCAGCCCCCCCCGGCCGGGACTAGCGGGGGGGCGGGAGCAGTACTTC.

The rearrangement links TRBV19 to TRBJ2-7; 10 bases line up with TRBD1. CDR1 and CDR2 from the germline V gene are LNHDA and SQIVND (reference sequence). This CDR3 contains 20 residues. Losses at the gene ends were 2 bases for V and 2 bases for J; bases not matched to a gene: 18. CDR3 loop: CASSIKVGTGARGSPYEQYF. Written as DNA, the CDR3 is TGTGCCAGTAGTATAAAGGTCGGGACAGGGGCGAGAGGAAGTCCCTACGAGCAGTACTTC. The variable domain in full, with the rest retrieved from reference TRBV19 and TRBJ2-7, is DGGITQSPKYLFRKEGQNVTLSCEQNLNHDAMYWYRQDPGQGLRLIYYSQIVNDFQKGDIAEGYSVSREKKESFPLTVTSAQKNPTAFYLCASSIKVGTGARGSPYEQYFGPGTRLTVT.

This clonotype was detected many times. The chain joins TRBV12-3 or TRBV12-4 to TRBJ1-2; 10 bases are a match to TRBD1. The CDR3 sequence is 16 residues long. The J segment lost 4 bases and the V segment lost 5 bases, leaving 10 bases of the junction unmatched. In DNA form, the CDR3 reads TGTGCCAGCAGTATTAAGACAGGGGGCGCAGGCTATGGCTACACCTTC. It codes for CASSIKTGGAGYGYTF.

The genes are TRBV30 and TRBJ1-1; possible D gene TRBD1, 5 bases. Trimming removed 4 bases at V and 14 bases at J, with 17 bases between. Germline lookup yields CDR1 GTSNPN and CDR2 SVGIG (reference sequence). The length of the CDR3 is 11 residues. CDR3 sequence: CAWNRGPQSFF. CDR3 in DNA: TGTGCCTGGAACCGGGGACCGCAATCCTTCTTT. The whole variable domain, filled in from reference TRBV30 and TRBJ1-1, reads SQTIHQWPATLVQPVGSPLSLECTVEGTSNPNLYWYRQAAGRGLQLLFYSVGIGQISSEVPQNLSASRPQDRQFILSSKKLLLSDSGFYLCAWNRGPQSFFGQGTRLTVV.

This clonotype was observed a handful of times. V and J are TRBV6-1 and TRBJ1-5; D may be TRBD1 (6 bases). The germline V gene encodes CDR1 MNHNS and CDR2 SASEGT. This CDR3 has 14 amino acids. The V end was cut by 6 bases, the J end by 2 bases, with 11 bases between. The CDR3 reads CASRKAGGNQPQHF. The CDR3 DNA sequence: TGTGCCAGCAGAAAGGCAGGGGGCAATCAGCCCCAGCATTTT.

Details on this clonotype: This clone may be a read error of a much larger clone one base away. V usage is TRBV5-1 and J usage is TRBJ1-1; D is ambiguous. This CDR3 region has 13 residues. CDR1 and CDR2 from the germline V gene are SGHRS and YFSETQ. The CDR3 DNA reads TGCTCCAGCAGCTTTTTTCTGAACACTGAAGCTTTCTTT. It codes for CSSSFFLNTEAFF.

This clonotype came up a few times. The rearrangement links TRBV7-9 to TRBJ2-2; D uncertain. V was pared by 2 bases and J by 6 bases, with 10 bases between. Germline V lookup: CDR1 SEHNR, CDR2 FQNEAQ (reference sequence). CDR3 length equals 14 residues. The CDR3 sequence is CASSLMSVAGELFF. The CDR3 DNA reads TGTGCCAGCAGCTTAATGAGTGTTGCCGGGGAGCTGTTTTTT.

This clonotype has ten or more counts. The rearrangement links TRBV5-8 to TRBJ2-5, with D maybe TRBD1 (5 bases). CDR1 and CDR2 from the germline V gene are SGHTS and YDEGEE. The CDR3 runs to 12 residues. Trimming cost V 3 bases and J 9 bases, with 12 bases left between them. CDR3 DNA sequence: TGTGCCAGCAGCTCCCTCGTAGGGGCCCAGTACTTC. Its protein is CASSSLVGAQYF.

This clonotype was seen repeatedly, ten times or more. This chain links TRBV6-2 or TRBV6-3 with TRBJ2-7; D uncertain. CDR1 MNHEY and CDR2 SVGEGT come from the germline V gene. V was cut by 5 bases and J by 2 bases, with 16 bases left in between. CDR3 length: 15 amino acids. CDR3 bases: TGTGCCAGCAGTGAATCCAAGGTAGGCACCTACGAGCAGTACTTC. Amino acid sequence: CASSESKVGTYEQYF.

V gene TRBV14 combines with J gene TRBJ1-6; no firm D call. The CDR3 spans 15 residues. Germline V lookup: CDR1 SGHDN, CDR2 FVKESK. V was cut by 0 bases and J by 7 bases, with 10 bases left in between. The chain's CDR3 is CASSQEAASNSPLHF. CDR3 sequence (DNA): TGTGCCAGCAGCCAAGAGGCAGCTTCGAATTCACCCCTCCACTTT.

This clonotype was detected ten times or more. The genes are TRBV5-1 and TRBJ1-1, with D unresolved. Germline CDR1 reads SGHRS; CDR2 reads YFSETQ. CDR3 size: 15 residues. Trimming pared 5 bases from V and 1 base from J, leaving 15 bases between. The CDR3 DNA sequence: TGCGCCAGCAGTTCCGATACCTTTCCGAACACTGAAGCTTTCTTT. This gives the protein CASSSDTFPNTEAFF.

This clonotype was counted only a few times. V gene TRBV6-1 combines with J gene TRBJ2-3; 13 bases line up with TRBD2. Germline assignment: CDR1 MNHNS and CDR2 SASEGT. The trim removed 10 bases at V and 2 bases at J, leaving 6 bases unmatched. The CDR3 has 15 residues. CDR3 residues: CATHTSGGVTDTQYF. The DNA of the CDR3 is TGTGCCACACACACTAGCGGGGGGGTCACAGATACGCAGTATTTT.

The V and J genes are TRBV20-1 and TRBJ2-7; no clear D. The V end was cut by 1 base, the J end by 2 bases, with 3 bases between. The CDR3 contains 11 residues. The V gene's germline CDR1 is DFQATT and CDR2 SNEGSKA (reference sequence). This chain's CDR3 is CSARAAYEQYF. The DNA for the CDR3 is TGCAGTGCTAGAGCTGCCTACGAGCAGTACTTC.

This clonotype showed up just a few times. The rearrangement joins TRBV6-5 to TRBJ1-2; 9 nucleotides line up with TRBD1. Trimming took 1 base from V and 7 from J; bases not matched to a gene: 7. Germline V gives CDR1 MNHEY, CDR2 SVGAGI. CDR3 length: 15 residues. Written as DNA, the CDR3 is TGTGCCAGCAGTTACTTGTCCCCGGACAGGGGTGGCTACACCTTC. It encodes CASSYLSPDRGGYTF.

This clonotype was recorded a few times. This sequence joins TRBV4-1 and TRBJ1-1; D is unclear. CDR1 is MGHRA, CDR2 YSYEKL, per germline. The ends were cut back, 1 base at V and 4 bases at J, with 7 bases in the middle. The CDR3 contains 13 residues. CDR3 DNA: TGCGCCAGCAGCCAAGCGTGGGGCACTGAAGCTTTCTTT. As protein: CASSQAWGTEAFF.

Details on this clonotype: A read error may produce the germline difference seen at one junction end. The chain uses TRBV6-5 and TRBJ2-6; D may be TRBD1 (5 bases). CDR3 size: 15 residues. Germline V gene lookup returns CDR1 MNHEY and CDR2 SVGAGI. CDR3 DNA sequence: TGTGCCAGCAGTTACTTTCCGATTGGGGCCAACGTCCCGACTTTC. Its protein is CASSYFPIGANVPTF.

A few counts support this clonotype. V is TRBV29-1 and J is TRBJ1-2; tentatively, D is TRBD1 (5 bases). Trimming removed 4 bases from V and 4 bases from J, with 13 bases in between. Germline V gives CDR1 SQVTM, CDR2 ANQGSEA. This CDR3 comprises 13 residues. CDR3 in DNA: TGCAGCGTTGGCAGGGAGGCAGGCTATGGCTACACCTTC. This codes for CSVGREAGYGYTF.

In DNA, the CDR3 is TGTGCCAGCAGCCCCGGCAGGTCGAGGGGCTACACCTTC. It specifies CASSPGRSRGYTF. The chain uses TRBV6-1 and TRBJ1-2; D is ambiguous. This CDR3 contains 13 residues. With 6 bases removed from V and 8 bases from J, the gap between germline ends came to 16 bases. Germline CDR1 is MNHNS and CDR2 is SASEGT.

V and J are TRBV6-1 and TRBJ1-2, with 10 bases matching TRBD1. The ends lost 5 bases at V and 5 bases at J; junction bases unmatched: 5. The V gene's germline CDR1 is MNHNS and CDR2 SASEGT. There are 14 residues in the CDR3. In DNA, the CDR3 is TGTGCCAGCAGTAGACTGGGACAGGGGTATGGCTACACCTTC. Amino acid sequence: CASSRLGQGYGYTF.

The chain recombines TRBV19 with TRBJ2-5; 13 bases map to TRBD2. Germline V CDR1 and CDR2: LNHDA, SQIVND (reference sequence). V dropped 5 bases and J dropped 0; count of bases not matched to a gene: 12. The CDR3 consists of 19 residues. For the CDR3, the DNA is TGTGCCAGTAGTCTCGGACTAGCGGGGGAGCCCTCACACCAAGAGACCCAGTACTTC. It is translated as CASSLGLAGEPSHQETQYF.

This clonotype was seen ten or more times. V is TRBV6-5 and J is TRBJ1-1; no clear D. V was pared by 2 bases and J by 1 base, with 8 bases between. The CDR3 consists of 14 residues. CDR1 is MNHEY, CDR2 SVGAGI, per germline. The CDR3 sequence is CASSYREPNTEAFF. DNA of the CDR3: TGTGCCAGCAGTTACCGGGAACCGAACACTGAAGCTTTCTTT.

This clonotype was counted between two and nine times. The V and J genes are TRBV2 and TRBJ2-5; 7 nucleotides match TRBD1. In germline, CDR1 is SNHLY, CDR2 FYNNEI. J lost 5 bases, V lost 7 bases, and 7 bases had no gene match. The CDR3 extends over 13 amino acids. The chain's CDR3 is CASNQGVLETQYF. DNA of the CDR3: TGTGCCAGCAATCAGGGGGTGCTGGAGACCCAGTACTTC.

This clonotype was recorded many times. The gene calls are TRBV2 and TRBJ1-5, with 8 bases that match TRBD1. V shed 4 bases, J shed 3 bases, and the junction held 5 bases outside the gene matches. The CDR3 is 15 residues long. The V gene's germline CDR1 is SNHLY and CDR2 FYNNEI. The CDR3 bases are TGTGCCAGCAGTGCGGACAGGGTGGACAATCAGCCCCAGCATTTT. Translated: CASSADRVDNQPQHF.

This clonotype occurred many times. The chain links TRBV28 to TRBJ2-5; D is possibly TRBD2 (6 bases). Per the germline V gene, CDR1 is MDHEN and CDR2 is SYDVKM. The CDR3 loop spans 14 amino acids. Trimming took 3 bases from V and 5 from J, leaving 13 bases between them. This CDR3 is CASSFVASAETQYF. The CDR3 DNA sequence: TGTGCCAGCAGTTTTGTGGCTAGCGCGGAGACCCAGTACTTC.

This clonotype was recorded at least ten times. The chain joins TRBV11-2 to TRBJ2-7; D might be TRBD1 or TRBD2, each matching 5 bases. Trimming took off 5 bases at V and 3 bases at J, with 17 bases between the two ends. The length of the CDR3 is 15 residues. Germline assignment: CDR1 SGHAT and CDR2 FQNNGV. The CDR3 DNA is TGTGCCAGCAGCCCCCTAAGCGGCAGGGACTACGAGCAGTACTTC. This gives the protein CASSPLSGRDYEQYF.

This clonotype was observed a handful of times. The V and J genes are TRBV12-3 or TRBV12-4 and TRBJ2-7, with a tentative D call TRBD2 (5 bases). Trimming shortened V by 5 bases and J by 6 bases, and 17 bases separated the two germline ends. This CDR3 has 14 amino acids. The CDR3 region is CASSPRDASPEQYF. CDR3 DNA: TGTGCCAGCAGTCCCCGGGATGCTTCCCCCGAGCAGTACTTC.

The chain joins TRBV4-1 to TRBJ2-5; D remains unclear. This CDR3 has 14 residues. The V gene's germline CDR1 is MGHRA and CDR2 YSYEKL. Trimming pared 1 base from V and 2 bases from J, leaving 8 bases between. This chain's CDR3 is CASSQVPTQETQYF. CDR3 DNA: TGCGCCAGCAGCCAAGTTCCTACTCAAGAGACCCAGTACTTC.

This clonotype was counted ten times or more. The chain recombines TRBV3-1 with TRBJ1-5; the D is unclear. The CDR3 length is 13 residues. Germline CDR1 and CDR2: LGHDT and YNNKEL (reference sequence). Trimming took off 2 bases at V and 5 bases at J, with 7 bases between the two ends. Here the CDR3 reads CASSQMLDQPQHF. The CDR3, as DNA: TGTGCCAGCAGCCAAATGCTGGATCAGCCCCAGCATTTT. Full variable domain (rest looked up from reference TRBV3-1 and TRBJ1-5): DTAVSQTPKYLVTQMGNDKSIKCEQNLGHDTMYWYKQDSKKFLKIMFSYNNKELIINETVPNRFSPKSPDKAHLNLHINSLELGDSAVYFCASSQMLDQPQHFGDGTRLSIL.